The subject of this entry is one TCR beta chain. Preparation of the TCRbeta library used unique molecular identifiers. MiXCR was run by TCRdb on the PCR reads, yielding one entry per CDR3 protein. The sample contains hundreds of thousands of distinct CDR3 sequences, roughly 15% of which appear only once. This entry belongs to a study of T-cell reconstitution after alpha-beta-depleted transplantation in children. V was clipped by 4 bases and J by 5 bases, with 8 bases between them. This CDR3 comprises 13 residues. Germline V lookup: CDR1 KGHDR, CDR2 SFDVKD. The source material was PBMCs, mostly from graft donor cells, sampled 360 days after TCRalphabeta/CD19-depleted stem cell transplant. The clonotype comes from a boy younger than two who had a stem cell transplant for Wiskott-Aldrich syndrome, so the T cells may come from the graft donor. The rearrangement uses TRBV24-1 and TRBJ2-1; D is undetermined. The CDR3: CATSDPPDNEQFF. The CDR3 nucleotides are TGTGCCACCAGTGACCCTCCTGACAATGAGCAGTTCTTC.